Presented here are 17 T cell receptor beta chains from one specimen sequenced in a study of neoadjuvant nivolumab and ipilimumab in lung cancer. Sequencing was performed with immunoSEQ multiplex PCR; in TCRdb, only in-frame clones are kept and a portion is missing. Found here are 6,000 to 8,500 clones, roughly 88% of them singletons; the top ten hold less than 5%. The sequencing used tumor tissue, collected after neoadjuvant nivolumab, alone or with ipilimumab, at or shortly before surgery. These receptors all come from an adult with non-small cell lung cancer.

V and J are TRBV5-4 and TRBJ2-7; 12 bases are a match to TRBD2. Germline loops: CDR1 SGHNT, CDR2 YYREEE (reference sequence). V dropped 3 bases and J dropped 0; count of bases not matched to a gene: 1. CDR3 length: 15 amino acids. CDR3 region: CASSWGLAGSYEQYF. The CDR3, as DNA: TGTGCCAGCAGCTGGGGACTAGCGGGCTCCTACGAGCAGTACTTC.

This chain connects TRBV29-1 to TRBJ2-3; weak D call: TRBD1 (5 bases). Germline V gives CDR1 SQVTM, CDR2 ANQGSEA. The CDR3 spans 15 residues. V was cut by 3 bases and J by 2 bases, with 15 bases left in between. CDR3 in DNA: TGCAGCGTTGATGGTCGACAGCCCCACACAGATACGCAGTATTTT. Its protein is CSVDGRQPHTDTQYF.

This clone was seen a single time. The chain uses TRBV27 and TRBJ1-1; 8 nucleotides match TRBD1. The germline V gene has CDR1 MNHEY and CDR2 SMNVEV (reference sequence). J lost 1 base, V lost 5 bases, and 3 bases had no gene match. The CDR3 totals 14 residues. The CDR3 reads CASSPTGGNTEAFF. The CDR3 DNA follows: TGTGCCAGCAGTCCAACAGGGGGGAACACTGAAGCTTTCTTT.

J is TRBJ2-7 and V is TRBV6-1; weak D call: TRBD2 (5 bases). This CDR3 has 15 amino acids. Germline-derived CDR1 and CDR2 are MNHNS and SASEGT. The V end lost 2 bases, the J end lost 0 bases, and 11 bases lay between the germline ends. CDR3 in DNA: TGTGCCAGCAGTGAAACCCGGGGAGTCTCCTACGAGCAGTACTTC. The encoded protein is CASSETRGVSYEQYF.

Only a few counts were recorded for this clone. The chain links TRBV6-4 to TRBJ2-1, with TRBD1 identical over 12 bases. The CDR3 extends over 15 amino acids. V shed 5 bases, J shed 6 bases, and the junction held 5 bases outside the gene matches. The germline CDR1 and CDR2 sequences are MRHNA and SNTAGT. CDR3 DNA sequence: TGTGCCAGCAGTAGCGGGACAGGGGGCATCAATGAGCAGTTCTTC. Its protein is CASSSGTGGINEQFF.

To note about this clone: The same CDR3 also results from other DNA sequences found in this sample. The rearrangement joins TRBV5-1 to TRBJ1-1; no firm D call. V lost 5 bases and J 0 bases, leaving 8 bases between the germline ends. Germline V gives CDR1 SGHRS, CDR2 YFSETQ. This CDR3 region has 13 residues. The CDR3 reads CASSLVVNTEAFF. The CDR3 DNA sequence: TGCGCCAGCAGTCTGGTAGTGAACACTGAAGCTTTCTTT.

The chain joins TRBV9 to TRBJ2-4, with a tentative D call TRBD2 (8 bases). The CDR3 sequence is 17 residues long. CDR1 is SGDLS, CDR2 YYNGEE, per germline. V lost 0 bases, J lost 1 base, and 14 bases lay in between. The DNA for the CDR3 is TGTGCCAGCAGCGTAGAGGGACAGCGGGGGGCCAAAAACATTCAGTACTTC. Translated, it gives CASSVEGQRGAKNIQYF.

V usage is TRBV5-1 and J usage is TRBJ1-4; D is unresolved. CDR1 and CDR2 (germline): SGHRS, YFSETQ. This CDR3 is 16 amino acids long. V was pared by 4 bases and J by 3 bases, with 16 bases between. CDR3 DNA: TGCGCCAGCAGCCGCGGACGGGAGAGGGCTAATGAAAAACTGTTTTTT. This codes for CASSRGRERANEKLFF.

V usage is TRBV5-3 and J usage is TRBJ1-5; D possibly corresponds to TRBD1 (5 bases). TRBV5-3 is marked as an open reading frame, function uncertain. The CDR3 sequence is 16 residues long. V lost 0 bases and J 6 bases, leaving 16 bases between the germline ends. In DNA form, the CDR3 reads TGTGCCAGAAGCTTGGTTGCATTGCCCAGGGTTCAGCCCCAGCATTTT. Translated: CARSLVALPRVQPQHF.

The J gene is TRBJ2-1, the V gene TRBV2; D gene uncertain. Germline V gives CDR1 SNHLY, CDR2 FYNNEI. This CDR3 contains 12 residues. The ends were cut back, 4 bases at V and 4 bases at J, with 5 bases in the middle. The CDR3 loop reads CASSVGYNEQFF. The CDR3 DNA reads TGTGCCAGCAGTGTCGGGTACAATGAGCAGTTCTTC.

This rearrangement joins TRBV6-6 to TRBJ2-5, with TRBD2 identical over 7 bases. The V gene end was trimmed by 4 bases and the J gene end by 1 base; junction bases not matched to a gene: 9. Germline assignment: CDR1 MNHNY and CDR2 SVGAGI (reference sequence). The CDR3 has 16 residues. The CDR3 here is CASSSGSGISQETQYF. In nucleotides, the CDR3 is TGTGCCAGCAGTTCCGGGAGCGGGATCTCCCAAGAGACCCAGTACTTC.

J is TRBJ1-1 and V is TRBV4-2; D not certain. The CDR3 runs 16 residues. V gave up 0 bases and J gave up 1 base, with 12 bases separating them. Germline lookup yields CDR1 LGHNA and CDR2 YNFKEQ. The CDR3 DNA reads TGTGCCAGCAGCCAAGATGGAAGTAGGACGAACACTGAAGCTTTCTTT. Translated, it gives CASSQDGSRTNTEAFF.

The J gene is TRBJ1-2, the V gene TRBV29-1; 7 bases line up with TRBD1. The ends lost 6 bases at V and 8 bases at J; junction bases unmatched: 6. The CDR3 is made up of 11 amino acids. The germline V gene encodes CDR1 SQVTM and CDR2 ANQGSEA. CDR3 DNA sequence: TGCAGCGTCTCGACAGGGCTGGGCTACACCTTC. This translates into CSVSTGLGYTF. The full variable domain, in which reference TRBV29-1 and TRBJ1-2 provide the parts outside the CDR3, is SAVISQKPSRDICQRGTSLTIQCQVDSQVTMMFWYRQQPGQSLTLIATANQGSEATYESGFVIDKFPISRPNLTFSTLTVSNMSPEDSSIYLCSVSTGLGYTFGSGTRLTVV.

The chain uses TRBV2 and TRBJ1-1, with D unresolved. This CDR3 is built from 13 residues. Germline values: CDR1 SNHLY, CDR2 FYNNEI. Trimming removed 4 bases from V and 0 bases from J, with 6 bases in between. This CDR3 is CASSGFMNTEAFF. CDR3 nucleotides: TGTGCCAGCAGTGGGTTTATGAACACTGAAGCTTTCTTT.

This clone was seen more than once but under ten times. This chain joins TRBV27 and TRBJ1-6, with 9 bases aligning to TRBD1. From germline, CDR1 is MNHEY and CDR2 SMNVEV (reference sequence). The V segment lost 3 bases and the J segment 11 bases; nucleotides outside the gene matches: 5. The CDR3 length is 14 residues. The CDR3 nucleotides are TGTGCCAGCAGTTTGACAGGGGGGGGAACACCCCTCCACTTT. It yields the protein CASSLTGGGTPLHF.

The chain combines TRBV15 with TRBJ2-7; tentative D call: TRBD2 (5 bases). Between the trimmed V and J ends, which lost 0 bases and 6 bases, there was a span of 15 bases. The CDR3 length is 15 residues. The V gene's germline CDR1 is LNHNV and CDR2 YYDKDF (reference sequence). CDR3 amino acids: CATSRDRVTSREQYF. CDR3 DNA: TGTGCCACCAGCAGAGATAGGGTAACTAGTCGCGAGCAGTACTTC.

J is TRBJ2-2 and V is TRBV4-1; TRBD1 or TRBD2 may be the D gene (5 bases each). Germline CDR1 MGHRA, CDR2 YSYEKL. The V end was cut by 2 bases, the J end by 0 bases, with 10 bases between. The CDR3 runs to 16 residues. This CDR3 is CASSQTGTTNTGELFF. CDR3 in DNA: TGCGCCAGCAGCCAAACTGGGACGACGAACACCGGGGAGCTGTTTTTT.